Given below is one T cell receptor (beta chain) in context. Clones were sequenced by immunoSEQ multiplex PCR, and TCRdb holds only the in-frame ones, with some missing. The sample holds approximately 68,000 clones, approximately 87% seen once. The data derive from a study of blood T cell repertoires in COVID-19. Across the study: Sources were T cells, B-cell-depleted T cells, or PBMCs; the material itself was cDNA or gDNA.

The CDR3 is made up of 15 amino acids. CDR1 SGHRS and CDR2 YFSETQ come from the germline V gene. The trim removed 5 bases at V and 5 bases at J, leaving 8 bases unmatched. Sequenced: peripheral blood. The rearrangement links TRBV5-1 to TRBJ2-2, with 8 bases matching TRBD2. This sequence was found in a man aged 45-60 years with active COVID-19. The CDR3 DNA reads TGCGCCAGCAGACCGGCGGGGGGAGGGACCGGGGAGCTGTTTTTT. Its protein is CASRPAGGGTGELFF.